This is a list of T cell receptor beta chains from one sample in a study of blood T cell repertoires in COVID-19. Assay: immunoSEQ multiplex PCR; the TCRdb copy retains only in-frame clones and omits some. The table includes roughly 81,000 clones, around 80% detected once. The sample comprised peripheral blood. These receptors were taken from a man aged 55 to 70 with acute or convalescent COVID-19. Both conserved end residues are part of each CDR3. D genes are given only for firm matches. Clone size, where shown, is once, few, many, or a class for clones that have expanded.

D	V	J	size	DNA	CDR3
TRBD1	TRBV10-2	TRBJ1-5	-	TGCGCCAGCAGGACAGGGGTTGGGAGCAATCAGCCCCAGCATTTT	CASRTGVGSNQPQHF
-	TRBV19	TRBJ2-2	-	TGTGCCAGTACCCCACAGGTTGGGCTGGGAGGGGGTGGCACCGGGGAGCTGTTTTTT	CASTPQVGLGGGGTGELFF
-	TRBV7-2	TRBJ1-5	-	TGTGCCAGCAGCTTAGCTATCAATCAGCCCCAGCATTTT	CASSLAINQPQHF
TRBD1	TRBV12-3/TRBV12-4	TRBJ1-4	-	TGTGCCAGCAGTTCGGGACAGGATGAAAAACTGTTTTTT	CASSSGQDEKLFF
TRBD2	TRBV5-4	TRBJ2-5	-	TGTGCCAGCAGCGCGACTAGCGGGGTAGAAGAGACCCAGTACTTC	CASSATSGVEETQYF
TRBD1	TRBV29-1	TRBJ1-3	-	TGCAGCGTTGGCCGGGACAGCGGCAACACCATATATTTT	CSVGRDSGNTIYF
-	TRBV5-1	TRBJ1-6	-	TGCGCCAGCAGCTTGGACGGAATTGGGGCTAATTCACCCCTCCACTTT	CASSLDGIGANSPLHF
-	TRBV5-6	TRBJ1-2	-	TGTGCCAGCAGCTTGGATACAGGGAATATCTATGGCTACACCTTC	CASSLDTGNIYGYTF
TRBD2	TRBV5-1	TRBJ2-1	-	TGCGCCAGCAGCTTGGTGCCCAGCGGGGGGTCCAATGAGCAGTTCTTC	CASSLVPSGGSNEQFF
-	TRBV25-1	TRBJ1-1	-	TGTGCCAGCACCCCGAAGGGCCCGGGATGGGACACTGAAGCTTTCTTT	CASTPKGPGWDTEAFF
TRBD1	TRBV24-1	TRBJ2-7	-	TGTGCCACCGAGGGGACAGGGGGCTACGAGCAGTACTTC	CATEGTGGYEQYF
-	TRBV11-2	TRBJ1-1	-	TGTGCCAGCAGCTTTGGCGGGGCAGGTACTGAAGCTTTCTTT	CASSFGGAGTEAFF
TRBD2	TRBV24-1	TRBJ2-3	-	TGTGCCACCAGTGGGTTAGCGGGAGGGCGCGATACGCAGTATTTT	CATSGLAGGRDTQYF
TRBD1	TRBV30	TRBJ1-6	few	TGTGCCTGGAGTGTGGGACAGGAGTATTCACCCCTCCACTTT	CAWSVGQEYSPLHF
-	TRBV27	TRBJ2-5	once	TGTGCCAGCAGTCCGGGGTGGGGAGAGACCCAGTACTTC	CASSPGWGETQYF
-	TRBV5-6	TRBJ2-3	-	TGTGCCAGCTTGGGCTTGGGGCTCCAGGGCCTCCCAGATACGCAGTATTTT	CASLGLGLQGLPDTQYF
TRBD1	TRBV7-2	TRBJ1-2	-	TGTGCCAGCAGCTCGGACAGGGCAAGTGGCTACACCTTC	CASSSDRASGYTF
-	TRBV15	TRBJ2-2	once	TGTGCCACCAGCCTCGCCGGGGAGCTGTTTTTT	CATSLAGELFF
-	TRBV19	TRBJ1-3	once	TGTGCCAGTAGTATAGCAGCGCTGATTGCAAACACCATATATTTT	CASSIAALIANTIYF
-	TRBV20-1	TRBJ1-1	once	TGCAGTGCCAGGACAGACCAAGCTTTCTTT	CSARTDQAFF
-	TRBV7-9	TRBJ1-1	-	TGTGCCAGCAGCTTCGCAGGGTATTTAAACACTGAAGCTTTCTTT	CASSFAGYLNTEAFF
TRBD1	TRBV18	TRBJ1-3	-	TGTGCCAGCTCACCCAGACAGGGGAAATCCTCTGGAAACACCATATATTTT	CASSPRQGKSSGNTIYF
-	TRBV5-1	TRBJ2-5	-	TGCGCCAGCAGCTTGACGGGACTCCCGGCGGAGACCCAGTACTTC	CASSLTGLPAETQYF
-	TRBV10-3	TRBJ2-7	few	TGTGCCATCAGGGGGGCCCAGCACTACGAGCAGTACTTC	CAIRGAQHYEQYF
-	TRBV6-5	TRBJ2-1	-	TGTGCCAGCAGTACAAGGAGCTCCTACAATGAGCAGTTCTTC	CASSTRSSYNEQFF
-	TRBV30	TRBJ1-1	-	TGTGCCTGGAGTGTGAGGACTGGTGAAGCTTTCTTT	CAWSVRTGEAFF
-	TRBV18	TRBJ1-4	-	TGTGCCAGCTCACCTGACACATCTAATGAAAAACTGTTTTTT	CASSPDTSNEKLFF
TRBD1	TRBV7-9	TRBJ1-5	-	TGTGCCAGCAGCAAGACAGGGGCAGGGAATCAGCCCCAGCATTTT	CASSKTGAGNQPQHF
-	TRBV7-2	TRBJ1-5	-	TGTGCCAGCAGCCCAATGGCGGGGACCCAGCCCCAGCATTTT	CASSPMAGTQPQHF
TRBD2	TRBV3-1/TRBV3-2	TRBJ2-3	-	TGTGCCAGCAGCCAACCACTAGCGGGGGGGGCACATACGCAGTATTTT	CASSQPLAGGAHTQYF
TRBD2	TRBV11-2	TRBJ2-3	-	TGTGCCAGCAGCCTCCCGGGCGCGGGGGTTGGAGATACGCAGTATTTT	CASSLPGAGVGDTQYF
TRBD2	TRBV4-3	TRBJ2-7	few	TGCGCCAGCAGCCAAGTGGGGACTAGCGGTAGCTCCTACGAGCAGTACTTC	CASSQVGTSGSSYEQYF
TRBD1	TRBV7-2	TRBJ2-3	-	TGTGCCAGCAGCTTAGGGGGGGACAGGGAAAAGTATTTT	CASSLGGDREKYF
-	TRBV5-1	TRBJ2-7	-	TGCGCCAGCAGCTTGGGAGCCGGGCTCGGGAACGAGCAGTACTTC	CASSLGAGLGNEQYF
TRBD2	TRBV4-3	TRBJ2-1	-	TGCGCCAGCAGCCAAGTGACTAGCGGAGACACCTACAATGAGCAGTTCTTC	CASSQVTSGDTYNEQFF
TRBD1	TRBV5-4	TRBJ1-1	-	TGTGCCAGCAGCGGGACAGGGGGCCGAGCTGAAGCTTTCTTT	CASSGTGGRAEAFF
-	TRBV27	TRBJ2-5	-	TGTGCCAGCAGTTTGGGACACCGGAGATCCCAGTACTTC	CASSLGHRRSQYF
-	TRBV5-1	TRBJ2-1	-	TGCGCCAGCAGCTTGGAGGTGGGCCTCAATGAGCAGTTCTTC	CASSLEVGLNEQFF
-	TRBV28	TRBJ2-1	-	TGTGCCAGCAGTTTAAGGCAGGCTGAGCAGTTCTTC	CASSLRQAEQFF
-	TRBV19	TRBJ2-2	-	TGTGCCAGTAGTATAGGACTTCCCACCGGGGAGCTGTTTTTT	CASSIGLPTGELFF
-	TRBV7-2	TRBJ2-7	-	TGTGCCAGCAGCTTATGGTCGGCACAGGGAGCCTACGAGCAGTACTTC	CASSLWSAQGAYEQYF
TRBD1	TRBV5-4	TRBJ2-7	-	TGTGCCAGCAGCCCTGGGACAGGGGTGGGCGAGCAGTACTTC	CASSPGTGVGEQYF
-	TRBV7-2	TRBJ1-2	-	TGTGCCAGCAGCTTACTCTTTACAGATTTAGGCTACACCTTC	CASSLLFTDLGYTF
-	TRBV19	TRBJ1-1	few	TGTGCCAGTAGTACCGGACAGCGCACTGAAGCTTTCTTT	CASSTGQRTEAFF
-	TRBV6-2/TRBV6-3	TRBJ1-2	-	TGTGCCAGCAGCGGGACCTTGGACAGCCGGCGTTTTAACTATGGCTACACCTTC	CASSGTLDSRRFNYGYTF
-	TRBV7-6	TRBJ2-1	once	TGTGCCAGCAGCTTAGCGGGGGGGCAACAGCAGTTCTTC	CASSLAGGQQQFF
TRBD2	TRBV11-2	TRBJ2-3	-	TGTGCCAGCAGCTTAGGGACTAGAGTGGATACGCAGTATTTT	CASSLGTRVDTQYF
TRBD1	TRBV27	TRBJ1-2	-	TGTGCCAGCAGTTTAGGCCCCTCTCTAGACAGGGGAGCGGGCTACACCTTC	CASSLGPSLDRGAGYTF
-	TRBV5-1	TRBJ2-7	-	TGCGCCAGCAGCTTGTCATTACAGGGAAACCACGAGCAGTACTTC	CASSLSLQGNHEQYF
TRBD1	TRBV18	TRBJ2-5	-	TGTGCCAGCTCACCAGAACGGACAGGGCACGAGACCCAGTACTTC	CASSPERTGHETQYF
TRBD1	TRBV29-1	TRBJ1-2	-	TGCAGCGTTGAGGGGACAGGGATCTATGGCTACACCTTC	CSVEGTGIYGYTF
TRBD2	TRBV27	TRBJ2-1	once	TGTGCCAGCAGCCGACTAGCGGGGCTAGTAAGGGGCTACAATGAGCAGTTCTTC	CASSRLAGLVRGYNEQFF